This is a list of T cell receptor beta chains from one sample in a study of cytomegalovirus exposure and HLA in healthy donors. The table came from immunoSEQ multiplex PCR; TCRdb's copy has only in-frame clones and leaves some out. The sample holds about 120,000 clones, 65% to 75% seen once. The specimen was PBMCs. These receptors were collected from a woman between 45 and 60 years old in good health and CMV-seropositive. CDR3s include the opening cysteine and the closing phenylalanine or tryptophan. The D gene is left open where the match is weak. Only some rows state a clone size, as once, few, many or a class for expanded clones.

cdr3_length	clone_size	j_call	v_call	d_call	cdr3_aa	cdr3_nt
11	-	TRBJ2-5	TRBV5-1	-	CASSAEETQYF	TGCGCCAGCAGTGCTGAGGAGACCCAGTACTTC
12	-	TRBJ1-1	TRBV7-2	-	CASSFLGGEAFF	TGTGCCAGCAGCTTTCTAGGGGGTGAAGCTTTCTTT
16	few	TRBJ2-7	TRBV27	TRBD2	CASSARLAGGPAEQYF	TGTGCCAGCAGTGCCCGACTAGCGGGAGGGCCAGCCGAGCAGTACTTC
18	-	TRBJ2-2	TRBV27	TRBD1	CASTFRLLTGGAGGELFF	TGTGCCAGCACCTTCCGGCTATTGACAGGGGGCGCCGGCGGGGAGCTGTTTTTT
17	-	TRBJ2-1	TRBV18	TRBD2	CASSPGLAGGLGNEQFF	TGTGCCAGCTCACCCGGACTAGCGGGAGGTCTGGGAAATGAGCAGTTCTTC
15	once	TRBJ2-7	TRBV7-2	TRBD1	CASSFLQGNSYEQYF	TGTGCCAGCAGCTTTTTACAGGGGAATTCCTACGAGCAGTACTTC
17	-	TRBJ1-1	TRBV23-1	-	CASSHPIAETSGTEAFF	TGCGCCAGCAGTCATCCCATCGCCGAGACTTCGGGCACTGAAGCTTTCTTT
17	once	TRBJ1-5	TRBV19	-	CASSISPWGGSNQPQHF	TGTGCCAGTAGTATATCCCCGTGGGGAGGAAGCAATCAGCCCCAGCATTTT
16	few	TRBJ2-7	TRBV11-2	TRBD2	CASSSGLAERPYEQYF	TGTGCCAGCAGCTCGGGACTAGCCGAACGACCCTACGAGCAGTACTTC
15	-	TRBJ1-4	TRBV2	-	CASSDPGVGHEKLFF	TGTGCCAGCAGTGACCCAGGGGTTGGGCATGAAAAACTGTTTTTT
15	-	TRBJ1-2	TRBV7-2	-	CASSVTGSQGYGYTF	TGTGCCAGCAGCGTGACAGGTTCGCAGGGTTATGGCTACACCTTC
14	-	TRBJ2-7	TRBV4-3	-	CASSPLTGSYEQYF	TGCGCCAGCAGCCCCCTCACAGGCTCCTACGAGCAGTACTTC
14	-	TRBJ2-2	TRBV10-3	-	CAISELRSPGELFF	TGTGCCATCAGTGAGCTAAGGAGCCCCGGGGAGCTGTTTTTT
15	-	TRBJ2-3	TRBV27	TRBD2	CASRRTSGTTDTQYF	TGTGCCAGCAGGAGAACTAGCGGGACCACAGATACGCAGTATTTT
14	-	TRBJ1-1	TRBV19	-	CASSHRYPNTEAFF	TGTGCCAGTAGTCACAGGTATCCTAACACTGAAGCTTTCTTT
16	-	TRBJ2-2	TRBV5-1	TRBD2	CASHDGLAMNTGELFF	TGCGCCAGCCACGACGGACTAGCGATGAACACCGGGGAGCTGTTTTTT
16	-	TRBJ2-7	TRBV28	TRBD2	CASSAIGTSGRYEQYF	TGTGCCAGCAGCGCCATCGGGACTAGCGGGAGATACGAGCAGTACTTC